The 30 T cell receptor beta chains in this list originate from one sample, sequenced in a study of blood T cell repertoires in COVID-19. TCRdb keeps only in-frame clones here, not all; method: immunoSEQ multiplex PCR. The sample lists more than 250,000 clones, around 87% occurring once. Source material: peripheral blood. The receptors were sampled from a woman in her 30s who had recovered from COVID-19.

The V gene is TRBV4-3, the J gene TRBJ2-2; no clear D. Trimming took off 0 bases at V and 1 base at J, with 6 bases between the two ends. CDR3 size: 15 residues. CDR1 is LGHNA and CDR2 is YSLEER in the germline V gene. The CDR3 bases are TGCGCCAGCAGCCAAGATACTGGGAACACCGGGGAGCTGTTTTTT. Residues: CASSQDTGNTGELFF.

This rearrangement joins TRBV10-3 to TRBJ1-2, with 8 bases fitting TRBD1. CDR3 length equals 14 residues. CDR1 is ENHRY and CDR2 is SYGVKD in the germline V gene. J gave up 1 base and V 6 bases, and 4 bases lay outside the gene matches. Here the CDR3 reads CAISHRGDNYGYTF. Here the CDR3 DNA reads TGTGCCATCAGCCACAGGGGGGATAACTATGGCTACACCTTC.

The V and J genes are TRBV27 and TRBJ2-7; TRBD2 agrees at 7 bases. CDR3 length: 14 residues. Losses at the gene ends were 0 bases for V and 2 bases for J; bases not matched to a gene: 1. Per the germline V gene, CDR1 is MNHEY and CDR2 is SMNVEV (reference sequence). In DNA, the CDR3 is TGTGCCAGCAGTTTATCCGGGACTACCTACGAGCAGTACTTC. This codes for CASSLSGTTYEQYF.

This chain links TRBV19 with TRBJ1-2; 8 bases are shared with TRBD1. Germline V CDR1 and CDR2: LNHDA, SQIVND (reference sequence). V was pared by 5 bases and J by 5 bases, with 4 bases of the junction left unmatched. CDR3 length: 13 residues. CDR3 region: CASSLTGAYGYTF. The CDR3 region has the DNA TGTGCCAGTAGTCTGACAGGGGCTTATGGCTACACCTTC.

V and J are TRBV28 and TRBJ2-3; TRBD2 agrees at 7 bases. The V and J ends lost 5 bases and 1 base, in that order; junction bases with no gene match: 9. The CDR3 has 16 residues. Germline V gene sequence: CDR1 MDHEN, CDR2 SYDVKM. CDR3 in amino acids: CASSRQASGGTDTQYF. The CDR3, as DNA: TGTGCCAGCAGTCGCCAAGCTAGCGGCGGCACAGATACGCAGTATTTT.

This sequence joins TRBV24-1 and TRBJ2-1, with D perhaps TRBD1 (5 bases). V was cut by 3 bases and J by 3 bases, with 14 bases left in between. Germline lookup yields CDR1 KGHDR and CDR2 SFDVKD. This CDR3 is 16 amino acids long. CDR3 protein: CATSDITGTHYNEQFF. In DNA form, the CDR3 reads TGTGCCACCAGTGATATTACAGGTACCCACTACAATGAGCAGTTCTTC.

V is TRBV19 and J is TRBJ2-1; 7 bases are a match to TRBD2. The CDR3 length is 15 residues. Per the germline V gene, CDR1 is LNHDA and CDR2 is SQIVND (reference sequence). The ends lost 0 bases at V and 6 bases at J; junction bases unmatched: 5. The DNA of the CDR3 is TGTGCCAGTAGTATAGATCGAGGGAGGGCCAATGAGCAGTTCTTC. It yields the protein CASSIDRGRANEQFF.

This clone showed up just once. The chain links TRBV7-9 to TRBJ2-3; 8 positions match TRBD2. From germline, CDR1 is SEHNR and CDR2 FQNEAQ (reference sequence). After removal of 2 bases from V and 4 bases from J, the junction contained 2 bases not matched to a gene. The CDR3 extends over 14 amino acids. The CDR3 region is CASSLNGGADTQYF. The CDR3 DNA follows: TGTGCCAGCAGCTTAAACGGGGGGGCAGATACGCAGTATTTT. Based on the CDR3 plus reference TRBV7-9 and TRBJ2-3, the full variable domain is DTGVSQNPRHKITKRGQNVTFRCDPISEHNRLYWYRQTLGQGPEFLTYFQNEAQLEKSRLLSDRFSAERPKGSFSTLEIQRTEQGDSAMYLCASSLNGGADTQYFGPGTRLTVL.

This sequence joins TRBV30 and TRBJ1-5; possibly TRBD1 for D (6 bases). CDR3 length: 18 amino acids. CDR1 and CDR2 from the germline V gene are GTSNPN and SVGIG (reference sequence). The V gene lost 3 bases and the J gene lost 4 bases, with 25 bases spanning the gap. DNA for the CDR3: TGTGCCTGGAGCGGGCCCAGAACGACTGACAGGAATAATCAGCCCCAGCATTTT. This encodes CAWSGPRTTDRNNQPQHF. Looking up the rest from reference TRBV30 and TRBJ1-5 gives the full variable domain: SQTIHQWPATLVQPVGSPLSLECTVEGTSNPNLYWYRQAAGRGLQLLFYSVGIGQISSEVPQNLSASRPQDRQFILSSKKLLLSDSGFYLCAWSGPRTTDRNNQPQHFGDGTRLSIL.

This chain joins TRBV11-2 and TRBJ1-5; 7 bases line up with TRBD1. V was pared by 1 base and J by 9 bases, with 3 bases of the junction left unmatched. The germline V gene has CDR1 SGHAT and CDR2 FQNNGV. This CDR3 is built from 13 residues. This CDR3 is CASSLGQGWPQHF. The DNA for the CDR3 is TGTGCCAGCAGCTTAGGACAGGGCTGGCCCCAGCATTTT.

About this clone: At one of its ends the junction is not consistent with the germline gene, which may arise from a read error. V usage is TRBV3-1 (or the pseudogene TRBV3-2) and J usage is TRBJ2-5, with D uncertain. Germline CDR1 LGHDT, CDR2 YNNKEL (reference sequence). The CDR3 sequence is 14 residues long. CDR3 in DNA: TGTGCCAGCAGCCAAGGACCCCCTAACCGACTCTGGGACTTC. It yields the protein CASSQGPPNRLWDF.

The chain recombines TRBV2 with TRBJ2-7, with a weak D call TRBD2 (7 bases). CDR3 size: 16 residues. With 6 bases removed from V and 3 bases from J, the gap between germline ends came to 21 bases. Germline lookup yields CDR1 SNHLY and CDR2 FYNNEI. The CDR3 DNA is TGTGCCAGCAGGGGGGCGCTAGGGGACTACCTCTACGAGCAGTACTTC. It specifies CASRGALGDYLYEQYF. Full variable domain (rest looked up from reference TRBV2 and TRBJ2-7): EPEVTQTPSHQVTQMGQEVILRCVPISNHLYFYWYRQILGQKVEFLVSFYNNEISEKSEIFDDQFSVERPDGSNFTLKIRSTKLEDSAMYFCASRGALGDYLYEQYFGPGTRLTVT.

The V call is TRBV7-3, the J call TRBJ2-1; D is unclear. Trimming took off 1 base at V and 3 bases at J, with 10 bases between the two ends. Germline-derived CDR1 and CDR2 are SGHTA and FQGTGA. This CDR3 is 15 amino acids long. CDR3 in DNA: TGTGCCAGCAGCTTAAATGCTGGCAGCTACAATGAGCAGTTCTTC. Its translation: CASSLNAGSYNEQFF.

The rearrangement uses TRBV28 and TRBJ2-3, with TRBD2 matching 10 bases. Germline V gene sequence: CDR1 MDHEN, CDR2 SYDVKM. V trimming: 3 bases; J trimming: 4 bases; junction bases outside the gene matches: 10. The CDR3 consists of 17 residues. CDR3 region: CASSFGLAGVLPDTQYF. DNA of the CDR3: TGTGCCAGCAGTTTTGGGCTAGCGGGAGTTCTACCAGATACGCAGTATTTT.

The chain links TRBV7-2 to TRBJ2-1; possible D gene TRBD2, 5 bases. The germline V gene has CDR1 SGHTA and CDR2 FQGNSA. This CDR3 region has 13 residues. With 6 bases removed from V and 5 bases from J, the gap between germline ends came to 11 bases. The CDR3 is CASRWTGNNEQFF. The CDR3 DNA reads as TGTGCCAGCAGATGGACGGGGAACAATGAGCAGTTCTTC.

The gene calls are TRBV28 and TRBJ2-1, with TRBD2 identical over 12 bases. With V trimmed by 6 bases and J by 13 bases, 10 bases remained unmatched. Germline-derived CDR1 and CDR2 are MDHEN and SYDVKM. The CDR3 loop spans 14 amino acids. CDR3 sequence (DNA): TGTGCCAGCAGCCGGGGGCTAGCGGGAGGGCGTCAGTTCTTC. It yields the protein CASSRGLAGGRQFF. Drawing the rest from reference TRBV28 and TRBJ2-1, the complete variable domain is DVKVTQSSRYLVKRTGEKVFLECVQDMDHENMFWYRQDPGLGLRLIYFSYDVKMKEKGDIPEGYSVSREKKERFSLILESASTNQTSMYLCASSRGLAGGRQFFGPGTRLTVL.

V usage is TRBV7-8 and J usage is TRBJ2-5; 11 nucleotides match TRBD2. The CDR3 covers 18 residues. V trimming: 3 bases; J trimming: 1 base; junction bases outside the gene matches: 10. Germline CDR1 SGHVS, CDR2 FQNEAQ. CDR3 coding DNA: TGTGCCAGCAGCTTCTTAAGCCTAGCGGGGGGTTCCCAAGAGACCCAGTACTTC. Protein: CASSFLSLAGGSQETQYF.

The genes are TRBV10-3 and TRBJ2-3, with D possibly TRBD2 on 5 matching bases. Germline assignment: CDR1 ENHRY and CDR2 SYGVKD. Between the trimmed V and J ends, which lost 3 bases and 5 bases, there was a span of 6 bases. CDR3 length: 12 residues. The DNA of the CDR3 is TGTGCCATCAGTGAAACTAGAGATACGCAGTATTTT. Protein sequence: CAISETRDTQYF.

V gene TRBV4-1 combines with J gene TRBJ1-1; the D gene is possibly TRBD1 (5 bases). Per germline, CDR1 MGHRA and CDR2 YSYEKL. V was clipped by 0 bases and J by 10 bases, with 9 bases between them. This CDR3 is built from 12 residues. CDR3 protein: CASSQDDRIAFF. The CDR3 DNA reads as TGCGCCAGCAGCCAAGATGACAGAATAGCTTTCTTT.

This chain connects TRBV11-2 to TRBJ2-7; D uncertain. Germline V gene sequence: CDR1 SGHAT, CDR2 FQNNGV. The CDR3 has 16 residues. Trimming removed 1 base at V and 4 bases at J, with 17 bases between. The CDR3 here is CASSLVGLKGTYEQYF. The CDR3 bases are TGTGCCAGCAGCTTAGTTGGGCTGAAAGGAACATACGAGCAGTACTTC.

V gene TRBV19 combines with J gene TRBJ2-3, with D unresolved. Germline V gene lookup returns CDR1 LNHDA and CDR2 SQIVND (reference sequence). V lost 4 bases and J 0 bases, leaving 11 bases between the germline ends. CDR3 length: 15 amino acids. CDR3 region: CASSTSPRSTDTQYF. In nucleotides, the CDR3 is TGTGCCAGTAGTACGTCCCCCAGGAGCACAGATACGCAGTATTTT.

V usage is TRBV2 and J usage is TRBJ2-1; 8 nucleotides agree with TRBD2. The J segment lost 8 bases and the V segment lost 5 bases, leaving 11 bases of the junction unmatched. The CDR3 totals 15 residues. Germline CDR1 is SNHLY and CDR2 is FYNNEI. In nucleotides, the CDR3 is TGTGCCAGCAGTCCCGGGACCGGGAGGGGGGATGAGCAGTTCTTC. Translating it yields CASSPGTGRGDEQFF.

The chain has TRBV5-1 and TRBJ1-1, with 7 nucleotides matching TRBD1. This CDR3 has 16 amino acids. Germline CDR1 reads SGHRS; CDR2 reads YFSETQ. Trimming removed 0 bases from V and 1 base from J; junction bases left unmatched: 6. CDR3 sequence reads: CASSLEQRQGNTEAFF. As DNA, the CDR3 is TGCGCCAGCAGCTTGGAGCAACGACAGGGGAACACTGAAGCTTTCTTT.

The J gene is TRBJ1-6, the V gene TRBV14; D call uncertain. Germline CDR1 SGHDN, CDR2 FVKESK. V gave up 1 base and J gave up 6 bases, with 10 bases separating them. This CDR3 is built from 15 residues. The CDR3 loop is CASSQADRGNSPLHF. As DNA, the CDR3 is TGTGCCAGCAGCCAAGCGGACCGGGGTAATTCACCCCTCCACTTT.

The V gene is TRBV19, the J gene TRBJ1-5; a weak D match, TRBD1 (5 bases). Trimming pared 4 bases from V and 2 bases from J, leaving 15 bases between. CDR3 length: 16 residues. CDR1 LNHDA and CDR2 SQIVND come from the germline V gene (reference sequence). The CDR3 here is CASSTAGQRGNQPQHF. The CDR3 region has the DNA TGTGCCAGTAGTACCGCAGGGCAAAGGGGCAATCAGCCCCAGCATTTT.

Note on this clone: Other DNA sequences in the same sample also yield this CDR3. This chain links TRBV7-2 with TRBJ1-1; 10 bases agree with TRBD1. The V gene end was trimmed by 5 bases and the J gene end by 4 bases; junction bases not matched to a gene: 4. Germline CDR1 and CDR2: SGHTA and FQGNSA. The CDR3 is made up of 14 amino acids. CDR3 in amino acids: CASSRDRGSTEAFF. The CDR3 DNA reads TGTGCCAGCAGCAGGGACAGGGGAAGCACTGAAGCTTTCTTT. The whole variable domain, filled in from reference TRBV7-2 and TRBJ1-1, reads GAGVSQSPSNKVTEKGKDVELRCDPISGHTALYWYRQSLGQGLEFLIYFQGNSAPDKSGLPSDRFSAERTGGSVSTLTIQRTQQEDSAVYLCASSRDRGSTEAFFGQGTRLTVV.

This clone was seen just once. V and J are TRBV29-1 and TRBJ1-1; tentative D call: TRBD1 (5 bases). Germline V gene lookup returns CDR1 SQVTM and CDR2 ANQGSEA. V dropped 7 bases and J dropped 1 base, with 13 bases sitting between them. This CDR3 is built from 13 residues. In nucleotides, the CDR3 is TGCAGCGCCCGACAGTCTTCGAACACTGAAGCTTTCTTT. Translation: CSARQSSNTEAFF.

This clone was picked up one time. This specimen includes other DNA sequences encoding the same CDR3. This chain uses TRBV5-1 with TRBJ1-3; no definite D call. CDR1 is SGHRS and CDR2 is YFSETQ in the germline V gene. Trimming removed 0 bases from V and 0 bases from J, with 7 bases in between. The CDR3 contains 15 residues. The CDR3 sequence is CASSLAGGSGNTIYF. CDR3 bases: TGCGCCAGCAGCTTGGCAGGAGGCTCTGGAAACACCATATATTTT.

The V gene is TRBV27, the J gene TRBJ2-1; 11 bases are shared with TRBD2. Per the germline V gene, CDR1 is MNHEY and CDR2 is SMNVEV (reference sequence). J gave up 8 bases and V 5 bases, and 14 bases lay outside the gene matches. This CDR3 is built from 17 residues. CDR3 nucleotide sequence: TGTGCCAGCAGTCTGCGTAGCGGGAGGGCCCTCGGGGATGAGCAGTTCTTC. It is translated as CASSLRSGRALGDEQFF.

The CDR3 sequence is CSVARKLDREDGYTF. DNA of the CDR3: TGCAGCGTTGCCAGGAAATTGGACAGGGAGGATGGCTACACCTTC. V is TRBV29-1 and J is TRBJ1-2; 8 positions match TRBD1. CDR1 and CDR2 (germline): SQVTM, ANQGSEA. CDR3 length: 15 residues. Trimming took 4 bases from V and 6 from J; bases not matched to a gene: 13.